The 3 T cell receptor beta chains below all came from one sample that was sequenced in a study of blood T cell repertoires in COVID-19. Only in-frame clones appear in the TCRdb table, and some are missing; sequencing was by immunoSEQ multiplex PCR. The sample comprises 40,000 to 50,000 clones, nearly 90% of which are singletons, and 6.2% rests with the top ten. Sequenced input: peripheral blood. These receptors all stem from a human donor in a cohort sampled during active COVID-19.

The chain couples TRBV15 to TRBJ2-1; 8 nucleotides agree with TRBD2. CDR3 length: 17 residues. Unmatched junction bases numbered 9, after V lost 1 base and J lost 4 bases. Germline V lookup: CDR1 LNHNV, CDR2 YYDKDF (reference sequence). CDR3 DNA: TGTGCCACCAGCAGAGTGGCGGGAGGAACTAATTACAATGAGCAGTTCTTC. Its translation: CATSRVAGGTNYNEQFF.

In DNA form, the CDR3 reads TGTGCCAGCAGCTTAGCCCGGACAGGCTACACTGAAGCTTTCTTT. As protein: CASSLARTGYTEAFF. This rearrangement joins TRBV7-9 to TRBJ1-1; the match to TRBD1 covers 7 bases. V lost 0 bases and J lost 3; bases outside the gene matches: 4. This CDR3 region has 15 residues. Germline assignment: CDR1 SEHNR and CDR2 FQNEAQ (reference sequence).

The V and J genes are TRBV27 and TRBJ1-2, with D tentatively TRBD1 (6 bases). The CDR3 contains 12 residues. Trimming removed 8 bases from V and 8 bases from J, with 15 bases in between. From germline, CDR1 is MNHEY and CDR2 SMNVEV (reference sequence). CDR3 DNA sequence: TGTGCCAGCTCCTCAGGGGCCAGGGGCTACACCTTC. Protein sequence: CASSSGARGYTF.